This record looks at one T cell receptor beta chain sequence and its context. What antigen it recognizes has not been identified. No quality values exist for individual bases; no much larger clone is one base distant. The receptor library was made with RACE. TCRdb names NextSeq 500 as the instrument used. Library preparation attached unique molecular identifiers to individual cDNA molecules for quantitative, reproducible TCR counting. From each blood RNA sample, both TCR alpha and TCR beta chains were sequenced. On the authors' methods: The median number of TCRs per sample was 95,638, ranging from roughly 20,000 to 700,000. The Decombinator software suite was used to annotate the V, J and CDR3 of the TCR reads. To make PS versus PT1 abundance plots, every sample was subsampled to the same number of TCRs (28,000). Expanded TCRs were defined as absent before sensitization and observed at least eight times at the 2-week time point. In-frame beta chains were kept once TCRdb had trimmed the public reads at Q25 with fastp and called clones with MiXCR. CDR3 protein duplicates are merged, each entry listing the most common genes and DNA. The V and J calls and clone size are TCRdb's, not the authors'. Within this sample are just over 95,000 distinct CDR3 sequences, with 25% to 35% of them counted one time only. The ten largest make up approximately 10% of the sample.

The data originate from a study of human T cells and chemical hapten exposure (dated by TCRdb to about 2021). Study-level background: For sensitization, 2% DPC in acetone was applied to a roughly 2 cm by roughly 2 cm area of upper inner arm skin. Throughout the study period of around 24 weeks, patients also received therapeutic DPC doses to the scalp every week. Patch tests used Finn chambers with 0.01% DPC on the upper back, scored after 6 days by International Contact Dermatitis Research Group standards. The mostly female patient cohort included alopecia areata with under or over 50% scalp involvement, alopecia totalis and alopecia universalis. Libraries were combined into a pool for sequencing, and differences in TCR yield between samples came mainly from small differences in library volumes within the pool. Peripheral blood TCR repertoire changes were tracked in vivo in alopecia patients during primary and secondary sensitization to the hapten diphenylcyclopropenone (DPC). Blood samples were taken from patients before sensitization (week 0) and at 2, 6 and about 24 weeks after DPC sensitization. Blood for TCR sequencing was provided by twenty-nine alopecia patients at one to four time points (pre-sensitization, 2, 6 and 24 weeks).

Explained via the paper, the time point label denotes: patch test 3, about 24 weeks after DPC sensitization. According to the study, the label for this sample's treatment or condition signals: therapeutic diphenylcyclopropenone sensitization with weekly scalp DPC. At each patch-test visit, blood was drawn before the patch test was applied. Patients were eligible if aged 18 to 70, diagnosed with alopecia and judged suitable for DPC therapy, and pregnant patients were excluded. Total RNA was extracted from unfractionated whole blood that had been collected in Tempus Blood RNA tubes. Reading the germline V gene gives CDR1 MDHEN and CDR2 SYDVKM. The germline V and J ends show losses of 5 bases and 4 bases respectively, and no gene match explains 4 bases of the junction. There are 14 amino acids in the CDR3, from cysteine to phenylalanine inclusive. The retained sequence is limited to the CDR3, 42 bases, with the frame set at the first base.

The paper as a whole reports these results and caveats: DPC sensitization did not change the number of TCRs with a frequency above 1 in 1000, and there was no evidence of changes in global repertoire structure. The number of PT1 expanded TCRs positively correlated with patch test score, significant at thresholds 8, 16 and 32 but not 4. After repeated subsampling, changes were observed in the strength of the expansion versus patch-test correlation and in the threshold at which the correlation became significant. Alopecia, a presumed autoimmune disease, was present in all patients, so the immune response of the patients might differ from that of healthy individuals. Significantly more large CDR3 similarity clusters were formed by expanded TCRs than by pre-sensitization or healthy control sets, consistent with antigen-driven responses.

This specimen consisted of whole blood, obtained in connection with sensitization to the hapten diphenylcyclopropenone (DPC). The TCR comes from a man aged 40-49 years with alopecia areata. Some clones in this sample may be carry-over from other donors' samples. The rearranged chain carries TRBV28 and TRBJ2-3; TRBD2 fits 9 bases in the junction. The sequenced DNA: TGTGCCAGCAGTCAAGCGGGAGGCGCAGATACGCAGTATTTT. Its amino acids are CASSQAGGADTQYF. The reference TRBV28 and TRBJ2-3 proteins fill in what lies around the CDR3, so the full variable domain reads DVKVTQSSRYLVKRTGEKVFLECVQDMDHENMFWYRQDPGLGLRLIYFSYDVKMKEKGDIPEGYSVSREKKERFSLILESASTNQTSMYLCASSQAGGADTQYFGPGTRLTVL.